The 15 T cell receptor beta chains below were found in one sample sequenced in a study of blood T cell repertoires in COVID-19. Assay used: immunoSEQ multiplex PCR; TCRdb lists only in-frame clones, some missing. The repertoire holds 150,000 to 200,000 clones, with 78% as singletons. Material for sequencing was peripheral blood. These receptor sequences come from a woman over 75 with active or convalescent COVID-19.

This sequence joins TRBV7-2 and TRBJ2-3; 8 bases are a match to TRBD1. The V gene end was trimmed by 4 bases and the J gene end by 3 bases; junction bases not matched to a gene: 0. This CDR3 is 13 amino acids long. Germline lookup yields CDR1 SGHTA and CDR2 FQGNSA. This CDR3 is CASSWTGTDTQYF. Written as DNA, the CDR3 is TGTGCCAGCAGCTGGACAGGGACAGATACGCAGTATTTT.

The chain joins TRBV29-1 to TRBJ1-1; no clear D. Germline V gene sequence: CDR1 SQVTM, CDR2 ANQGSEA. The CDR3 loop spans 14 amino acids. Trimming left V 6 bases short and J 4 bases short, with 18 bases between. CDR3 DNA sequence: TGCAGCGTGAGCCGTTCGAGCGGTAGCACTGAAGCTTTCTTT. Residues: CSVSRSSGSTEAFF.

The chain is built from TRBV2 and TRBJ2-3, with 8 nucleotides matching TRBD2. Germline loops: CDR1 SNHLY, CDR2 FYNNEI. This CDR3 region has 14 residues. V dropped 4 bases and J dropped 6; count of bases not matched to a gene: 6. The CDR3 here is CASSGRGGVDTQYF. The DNA of the CDR3 is TGTGCCAGCAGTGGCCGGGGGGGTGTCGATACGCAGTATTTT.

The gene calls are TRBV5-1 and TRBJ1-2, with D possibly matching TRBD1 (5 bases). CDR1 SGHRS and CDR2 YFSETQ come from the germline V gene. V lost 6 bases and J lost 4, with 16 bases in between. The CDR3 consists of 14 residues. As DNA, the CDR3 is TGCGCCAGCAAAACAGCCCAGGGCTTCTATGGCTACACCTTC. Amino acid sequence: CASKTAQGFYGYTF.

The V and J genes are TRBV7-2 and TRBJ1-5; D unresolved. CDR1 and CDR2 from the germline V gene are SGHTA and FQGNSA. The V and J ends lost 1 base and 7 bases respectively, with 11 bases between them. The CDR3 extends over 14 amino acids. DNA for the CDR3: TGTGCCAGCAGCTTAGGGCAGTTCCGCCAGCCCCAGCATTTT. This translates into CASSLGQFRQPQHF.

The DNA of the CDR3 is TGTGCCATCAGTGAGGACAGACGGAACACTGAAGCTTTCTTT. Translation: CAISEDRRNTEAFF. V is TRBV10-3 and J is TRBJ1-1; perhaps TRBD1 as D (5 bases). The germline gives CDR1 ENHRY, CDR2 SYGVKD. The CDR3 extends over 14 amino acids. V lost 2 bases to trimming and J lost 1 base, with 8 bases between them.

Here the CDR3 reads CASSESPTSYEQYF. The DNA of the CDR3 is TGTGCCAGCAGTGAAAGCCCGACTTCTTACGAGCAGTACTTC. The chain uses TRBV2 and TRBJ2-7; D is uncertain. The V gene lost 2 bases and the J gene lost 4 bases, with 12 bases spanning the gap. The CDR3 has 14 residues. Per the germline V gene, CDR1 is SNHLY and CDR2 is FYNNEI. Based on the CDR3 plus reference TRBV2 and TRBJ2-7, the full variable domain is EPEVTQTPSHQVTQMGQEVILRCVPISNHLYFYWYRQILGQKVEFLVSFYNNEISEKSEIFDDQFSVERPDGSNFTLKIRSTKLEDSAMYFCASSESPTSYEQYFGPGTRLTVT.

The rearrangement uses TRBV6-5 and TRBJ1-2, with D unresolved. This CDR3 region has 13 residues. V was cut by 11 bases and J by 8 bases, with 21 bases left in between. CDR1 is MNHEY, CDR2 SVGAGI, per germline. CDR3 coding DNA: TGTGCCGGCCGCGCAGATCCCCGGGTAGGCTACACCTTC. Translation: CAGRADPRVGYTF.

The chain couples TRBV4-1 to TRBJ1-3, with a possible D match to TRBD1 (6 bases). V dropped 0 bases and J dropped 0 bases, with 12 bases sitting between them. The CDR3 is 17 amino acids. Germline-derived CDR1 and CDR2 are MGHRA and YSYEKL. The CDR3 protein is CASSQEGHLSSGNTIYF. The CDR3 nucleotides read TGCGCCAGCAGCCAAGAGGGACACCTGAGCTCTGGAAACACCATATATTTT.

The rearrangement joins TRBV5-4 to TRBJ2-1, with 7 bases aligning to TRBD1. Germline lookup yields CDR1 SGHNT and CDR2 YYREEE (reference sequence). V shed 0 bases, J shed 7 bases, and the junction held 7 bases outside the gene matches. The CDR3 runs to 15 residues. Here the CDR3 reads CASSLGVTGSNEQFF. The DNA for the CDR3 is TGTGCCAGCAGCTTGGGGGTGACAGGGAGTAATGAGCAGTTCTTC.

This clone was counted a single time. V and J are TRBV28 and TRBJ1-5, with a tentative D call TRBD1 (6 bases). The CDR3 spans 16 residues. The V end lost 2 bases, the J end lost 7 bases, and 18 bases lay between the germline ends. Germline CDR1 reads MDHEN; CDR2 reads SYDVKM. The CDR3 sequence: CASSLRTWTAKQPQHF. CDR3 sequence (DNA): TGTGCCAGCAGTTTACGGACTTGGACAGCAAAACAGCCCCAGCATTTT.

This sequence joins TRBV7-9 and TRBJ1-2; the D gene is possibly TRBD1 (6 bases). V shed 5 bases and J shed 1 base, with 14 bases lying between them. The germline CDR1 and CDR2 sequences are SEHNR and FQNEAQ (reference sequence). The CDR3 runs 15 residues. Written as DNA, the CDR3 is TGTGCCAGCAGCGTCACAGGGTTCCTTAACTATGGCTACACCTTC. Translated, it gives CASSVTGFLNYGYTF.

The J gene is TRBJ1-2, the V gene TRBV5-1; maybe TRBD1 (6 bases). Germline assignment: CDR1 SGHRS and CDR2 YFSETQ. Trimming shortened V by 4 bases and J by 4 bases, and 11 bases separated the two germline ends. This CDR3 region has 13 residues. CDR3 bases: TGCGCCAGCAGCCTTAACAGGGCCTATGGCTACACCTTC. Translation: CASSLNRAYGYTF.

This chain joins TRBV7-3 and TRBJ1-1; weak D call: TRBD1 (6 bases). The CDR3 is 16 residues long. Germline V gene sequence: CDR1 SGHTA, CDR2 FQGTGA. V was pared by 1 base and J by 0 bases, with 12 bases between. The CDR3 DNA follows: TGTGCCAGCAGCTTAAATAGTCAGGGGATGAACACTGAAGCTTTCTTT. Amino acids: CASSLNSQGMNTEAFF.

This clone appeared a single time. The chain has TRBV29-1 and TRBJ2-5; D remains ambiguous. Per the germline V gene, CDR1 is SQVTM and CDR2 is ANQGSEA. V lost 4 bases to trimming and J lost 0 bases, with 9 bases between them. This CDR3 has 13 amino acids. CDR3 loop: CSVVPGNQETQYF. The CDR3 DNA sequence: TGCAGCGTTGTGCCAGGAAACCAAGAGACCCAGTACTTC. The entire variable domain, with the rest obtained from reference TRBV29-1 and TRBJ2-5, is as follows: SAVISQKPSRDICQRGTSLTIQCQVDSQVTMMFWYRQQPGQSLTLIATANQGSEATYESGFVIDKFPISRPNLTFSTLTVSNMSPEDSSIYLCSVVPGNQETQYFGPGTRLLVL.